A selection of T cell receptor beta chains follows, all from one sample in a study of T cell changes during pregnancy in multiple sclerosis. TCRdb's copy holds only in-frame clones and misses some; the assay was immunoSEQ multiplex PCR. Of tens of thousands of clones detected, around nine tenths appear once; the ten largest clones hold roughly 3.3%. Material: peripheral blood, obtained in the first trimester of pregnancy. Every receptor here comes from a female donor in good health, enrolled as a control in a pregnancy study. The CDR3 runs from the conserved cysteine through the conserved F or W. A D gene is named only where the DNA matches it firmly. A row's size may be missing; if present it is once, few, many or a size class.

d_gene,v_gene,j_gene,abundance,CDR3nt,CDR3aa
TRBD1,TRBV28,TRBJ2-7,NA,TGTGCCAGCAGACCTTTGGCTGGGACAGGGCCCTACGAGCAGTACTTC,CASRPLAGTGPYEQYF
NA,TRBV7-9,TRBJ2-5,NA,TGTGCCAGCAGCTTAGCGGGGGCCCAAGAGACCCAGTACTTC,CASSLAGAQETQYF
TRBD1,TRBV9,TRBJ2-2,NA,TGTGCCAGCAGGGGGACAGGGCGTACCGGGGAGCTGTTTTTT,CASRGTGRTGELFF
NA,TRBV20-1,TRBJ2-1,NA,TGCAGTGCCTCAGGGTATAATGAGCAGTTCTTC,CSASGYNEQFF
NA,TRBV5-1,TRBJ2-2,NA,TGCGCCAGCAGCCAGGGACTGAAGTCGAACACCGGGGAGCTGTTTTTT,CASSQGLKSNTGELFF
NA,TRBV7-8,TRBJ1-1,NA,TGTGCCAGCAGCTTATGGGGGGAGCTTGAAGCTTTCTTT,CASSLWGELEAFF
TRBD1,TRBV29-1,TRBJ1-2,NA,TGCAGCGTTGTTCCCCCTGACAGGGGCATCTACACCTTC,CSVVPPDRGIYTF
TRBD1,TRBV6-1,TRBJ1-5,NA,TGTGCCAGCAGGGAAGTTCAGGGGGATCAGCCCCAGCATTTT,CASREVQGDQPQHF
TRBD2,TRBV6-1,TRBJ2-3,NA,TGTGCCAGCAGTTTGACTAGCGGGAGCCCAGATACGCAGTATTTT,CASSLTSGSPDTQYF
TRBD1,TRBV5-5,TRBJ1-2,few,TGTGCCAGCAGCAAGCGTAATAAGACAGGGCAACCCTTCTATGGCTACACCTTC,CASSKRNKTGQPFYGYTF
TRBD1,TRBV7-9,TRBJ1-1,NA,TGTGCCAGCAGCACCCGGACAGGCCCAAAGACTGAAGCTTTCTTT,CASSTRTGPKTEAFF
NA,TRBV28,TRBJ1-5,NA,TGTGCCAGCAGTTTAATGGAGGGGACCTTTTGGCATTTT,CASSLMEGTFWHF
NA,TRBV5-1,TRBJ2-5,NA,TGCGCCAGCAGCCGACAGTTTACGGAGACCCAGTACTTC,CASSRQFTETQYF
TRBD1,TRBV5-1,TRBJ2-5,NA,TGCGCCAGCAGCGGCGGGACAGGGGGCTATCAAGAGACCCAGTACTTC,CASSGGTGGYQETQYF
NA,TRBV11-2,TRBJ2-2,NA,TGTGCCAGCAGCTTTCCCGGGGGAGCCGGGGAGCTGTTTTTT,CASSFPGGAGELFF
NA,TRBV2,TRBJ1-1,NA,TGTGCCAGCAGTGTTGGAGGCACGAACACTGAAGCTTTCTTT,CASSVGGTNTEAFF